This is a list of T cell receptor beta chains from one sample in a study of response to subunit inactivated influenza vaccine. Each CDR3 protein gets one entry after TCRdb re-called the RT-PCR reads with MiXCR. The sample records about 570,000 distinct CDR3 sequences, around 11% being singletons. In addition, the sample was reused for a study of T cells expressing NK-cell markers.

The input for sequencing was PBMCs from blood, taken on the day of vaccination. The receptors originated from a man over 45 who received an inactivated influenza vaccine. Each CDR3 is given with its conserved first and last residue. A D gene is named only where the DNA matches it firmly. The size entry is marked missing in some rows and otherwise reads once, few, many or a size class.

J gene	V gene	D gene	clone size	CDR3 protein	CDR3 DNA
TRBJ2-7	TRBV5-1	-	many	CASSLAPLDSASSYEQYF	TGCGCCAGCAGCTTGGCCCCACTCGACAGTGCTAGCTCCTACGAGCAGTACTTC
TRBJ2-3	TRBV10-2	TRBD2	few	CASSRDSGRADTQYF	TGCGCCAGCAGTCGGGACAGCGGGAGGGCAGATACGCAGTATTTT
TRBJ1-1	TRBV7-2	TRBD1	-	CASSSGQATEAFF	TGTGCCAGCAGCTCAGGACAGGCCACTGAAGCTTTCTTT
TRBJ2-2	TRBV4-2	-	-	CASSQSGRANTGELFF	TGTGCCAGCAGCCAAAGCGGACGGGCGAACACCGGGGAGCTGTTTTTT
TRBJ2-1	TRBV7-8	-	many	CASSKRGVENEQFF	TGTGCCAGCAGCAAAAGGGGGGTTGAGAATGAGCAGTTCTTC
TRBJ2-5	TRBV25-1	TRBD1	few	CASSETWDRAVQETQYF	TGTGCCAGCAGTGAAACCTGGGACAGGGCTGTACAAGAGACCCAGTACTTC
TRBJ2-7	TRBV7-8	TRBD2	-	CASSAGLAGGHEQYF	TGTGCCAGCAGCGCGGGACTAGCGGGGGGGCATGAGCAGTACTTC
TRBJ2-5	TRBV28	TRBD1	few	CASSTGTGEEQETQYF	TGTGCCAGCAGTACCGGGACAGGGGAAGAACAAGAGACCCAGTACTTC
TRBJ2-2	TRBV7-2	-	-	CASSTGTSGELFF	TGTGCCAGCAGCACCGGGACATCCGGGGAGCTGTTTTTT
TRBJ2-3	TRBV9	TRBD2	few	CASSVGLAGPRGDTQYF	TGTGCCAGCAGCGTAGGACTAGCGGGGCCTCGGGGAGATACGCAGTATTTT
TRBJ1-1	TRBV5-5	-	-	CASSLSRGDTEAFF	TGTGCCAGCAGCTTGTCTAGGGGTGACACTGAAGCTTTCTTT
TRBJ2-3	TRBV29-1	-	few	CSVVQGSVTDTQYF	TGCAGCGTTGTGCAGGGGAGTGTGACAGATACGCAGTATTTT
TRBJ2-6	TRBV2	-	-	CASSLGRGSGANVLTF	TGTGCCAGCAGTCTTGGCCGCGGCTCTGGGGCCAACGTCCTGACTTTC
TRBJ1-1	TRBV29-1	-	once	CSVGRAARDTEAFF	TGCAGCGTGGGCCGGGCCGCGCGGGACACTGAAGCTTTCTTT
TRBJ2-7	TRBV6-2/TRBV6-3	-	-	CASSQTVEQYF	TGTGCCAGCAGTCAGACAGTGGAGCAGTACTTC
TRBJ2-1	TRBV2	-	-	CASSPSRGEIEQFF	TGTGCCAGCAGTCCCTCGAGAGGGGAGATTGAGCAGTTCTTC
TRBJ2-5	TRBV18	-	few	CASSPQYGERTQYF	TGTGCCAGCTCACCACAATACGGGGAGCGGACCCAGTACTTC
TRBJ2-1	TRBV9	TRBD2	many	CASSVELAGGFYNEQFF	TGTGCCAGCAGCGTAGAACTAGCGGGGGGGTTCTACAATGAGCAGTTCTTC
TRBJ2-1	TRBV6-2/TRBV6-3	-	-	CASSYGGAGSIYNEQFF	TGTGCCAGCAGTTACGGAGGGGCAGGGAGTATTTACAATGAGCAGTTCTTC
TRBJ2-7	TRBV4-3	TRBD2	few	CASSRASGGEQYF	TGCGCCAGCAGCCGAGCTAGCGGGGGAGAGCAGTACTTC
TRBJ2-2	TRBV4-1	-	few	CASSQDSGYTGELFF	TGCGCCAGCAGCCAAGATTCAGGGTACACCGGGGAGCTGTTTTTT
TRBJ2-2	TRBV9	TRBD2	-	CASNRGLAENTGELFF	TGTGCCAGTAACCGAGGACTAGCGGAGAACACCGGGGAGCTGTTTTTT